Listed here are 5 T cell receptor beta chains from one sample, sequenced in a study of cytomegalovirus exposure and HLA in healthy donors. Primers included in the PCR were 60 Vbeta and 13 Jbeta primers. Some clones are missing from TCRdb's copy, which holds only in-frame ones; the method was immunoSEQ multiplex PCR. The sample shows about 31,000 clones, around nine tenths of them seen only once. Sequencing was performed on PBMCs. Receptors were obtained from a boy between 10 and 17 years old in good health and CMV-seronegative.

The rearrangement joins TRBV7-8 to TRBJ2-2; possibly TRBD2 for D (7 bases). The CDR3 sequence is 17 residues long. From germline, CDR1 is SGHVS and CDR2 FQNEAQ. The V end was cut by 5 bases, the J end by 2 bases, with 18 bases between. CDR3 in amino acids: CASSQRDGGPNTGELFF. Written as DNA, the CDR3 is TGTGCCAGCAGCCAGCGTGACGGGGGGCCCAACACCGGGGAGCTGTTTTTT.

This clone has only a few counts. The CDR3 coding sequence is TGTGCCAGCACCAACCTCGGGGGGGTCCACACTGAAGCTTTCTTT. This gives the protein CASTNLGGVHTEAFF. The chain couples TRBV6-5 to TRBJ1-1; D is possibly TRBD1 (5 bases). The CDR3 runs 15 residues. V lost 7 bases and J lost 3, with 18 bases in between. CDR1 MNHEY and CDR2 SVGAGI come from the germline V gene.

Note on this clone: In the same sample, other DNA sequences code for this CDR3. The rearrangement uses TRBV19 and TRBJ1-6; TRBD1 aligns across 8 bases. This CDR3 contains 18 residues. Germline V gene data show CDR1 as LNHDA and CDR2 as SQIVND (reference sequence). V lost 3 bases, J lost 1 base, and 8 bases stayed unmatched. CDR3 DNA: TGTGCCAGTAGTATTGGCACAGGGGGTACTTCCTATAATTCACCCCTCCACTTT. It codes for CASSIGTGGTSYNSPLHF.

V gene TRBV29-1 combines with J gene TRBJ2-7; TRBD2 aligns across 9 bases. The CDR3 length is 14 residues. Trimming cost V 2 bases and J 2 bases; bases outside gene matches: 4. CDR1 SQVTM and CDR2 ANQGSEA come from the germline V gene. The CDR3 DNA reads TGCAGCGTTGAACTAGCGGGGCCAACCTACGAGCAGTACTTC. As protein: CSVELAGPTYEQYF.

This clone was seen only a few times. Written as DNA, the CDR3 is TGTGCCCTCGTGGCCAGCGGGGAGCTGTTTTTT. It codes for CALVASGELFF. This chain links TRBV2 with TRBJ2-2; D unclear. Trimming removed 11 bases from V and 7 bases from J, with 11 bases in between. From germline, CDR1 is SNHLY and CDR2 FYNNEI. The CDR3 has 11 residues. The entire variable domain, with the rest obtained from reference TRBV2 and TRBJ2-2, is as follows: EPEVTQTPSHQVTQMGQEVILRCVPISNHLYFYWYRQILGQKVEFLVSFYNNEISEKSEIFDDQFSVERPDGSNFTLKIRSTKLEDSAMYFCALVASGELFFGEGSRLTVL.